The 27 T cell receptor beta chains below come from one sample, sequenced in a study of Graves' ophthalmopathy and Graves' hyperthyroidism. TCR beta CDR3 amplification used RNA transcripts. An opening RT-PCR round employed HTBI primers and preceded a second-round multiplex PCR. MiXCR, run by TCRdb on the multiplex PCR reads, gives a single entry per CDR3 protein. Of about half a million distinct CDR3 sequences in the sample, about an eighth were seen once. Sample: blood. The source of these receptors is a woman in her 30s with Graves' ophthalmopathy.

The chain recombines TRBV12-3 or TRBV12-4 with TRBJ2-5; TRBD1 agrees at 8 bases. The CDR3 is made up of 14 amino acids. With V trimmed by 5 bases and J by 5 bases, 7 bases remained unmatched. The CDR3 region is CASSPPDREETQYF. The CDR3 bases are TGTGCCAGCAGTCCCCCGGACAGGGAGGAGACCCAGTACTTC.

This clonotype appeared many times. This chain uses TRBV19 with TRBJ1-5; the match to TRBD1 covers 8 bases. The V gene's germline CDR1 is LNHDA and CDR2 SQIVND (reference sequence). This CDR3 is built from 12 residues. V shed 9 bases and J 4 bases; nucleotides not matched to a gene: 2. As DNA, the CDR3 is TGTGCCAGCAGACAGGGGAATCAGCCCCAGCATTTT. Translation: CASRQGNQPQHF.

This clonotype was counted ten times or more. This chain joins TRBV7-9 and TRBJ1-5; D unclear. Germline loops: CDR1 SEHNR, CDR2 FQNEAQ (reference sequence). This CDR3 is 15 amino acids long. Trimming pared 0 bases from V and 6 bases from J, leaving 12 bases between. The CDR3 is CASSLAPGLGQPQHF. CDR3 sequence (DNA): TGTGCCAGCAGCTTAGCGCCAGGTTTGGGTCAGCCCCAGCATTTT.

This clonotype was recorded at least ten times. The chain links TRBV2 to TRBJ2-7; 8 nucleotides line up with TRBD1. The V gene end was trimmed by 1 base and the J gene end by 6 bases; junction bases not matched to a gene: 8. The CDR3 loop spans 15 amino acids. From germline, CDR1 is SNHLY and CDR2 FYNNEI. CDR3 DNA: TGTGCCAGCAGTGAAGAGGGCAGGGGGCTCGCCGAGCAGTACTTC. Translation gives CASSEEGRGLAEQYF. Using reference TRBV2 and TRBJ2-7 for the parts outside the CDR3, the full variable domain is EPEVTQTPSHQVTQMGQEVILRCVPISNHLYFYWYRQILGQKVEFLVSFYNNEISEKSEIFDDQFSVERPDGSNFTLKIRSTKLEDSAMYFCASSEEGRGLAEQYFGPGTRLTVT.

V is TRBV27 and J is TRBJ2-2; 13 bases are shared with TRBD2. The CDR3 contains 19 residues. CDR1 is MNHEY, CDR2 SMNVEV, per germline (reference sequence). With 2 bases clipped from V and 3 bases from J, the junction kept 9 bases outside the gene matches. CDR3 residues: CASSLEPGTSGIYTGELFF. CDR3 nucleotides: TGTGCCAGCAGTTTAGAGCCGGGGACTAGCGGGATTTACACCGGGGAGCTGTTTTTT.

At least ten counts were recorded for this clonotype. The chain carries TRBV28 and TRBJ2-7, with 8 bases lining up with TRBD2. The V gene's germline CDR1 is MDHEN and CDR2 SYDVKM. The ends lost 5 bases at V and 6 bases at J; junction bases unmatched: 6. This CDR3 region has 13 residues. CDR3 bases: TGTGCCAGCAGTAGCGGGAGCCTTGTCGAGCAGTACTTC. Its translation is CASSSGSLVEQYF.

This clonotype occurred many times. This chain uses TRBV6-5 with TRBJ1-2; 7 positions match TRBD1. Unmatched junction bases numbered 2, after V lost 2 bases and J lost 8 bases. Germline V gene data show CDR1 as MNHEY and CDR2 as SVGAGI. The length of the CDR3 is 12 residues. CDR3 sequence (DNA): TGTGCCAGCAGTTACCCACAGGGGGGCTACACCTTC. Translation gives CASSYPQGGYTF.

This clonotype came up many times. The chain joins TRBV12-3 or TRBV12-4 to TRBJ2-2; 8 bases map to TRBD1. J gave up 1 base and V 5 bases, and 6 bases lay outside the gene matches. The CDR3 is made up of 16 amino acids. The DNA for the CDR3 is TGTGCCAGCAGTACGAGGACAGGGAGGAACACCGGGGAGCTGTTTTTT. Translating it yields CASSTRTGRNTGELFF.

This clonotype was detected ten times or more. The J gene is TRBJ2-7, the V gene TRBV24-1; a weak D match, TRBD2 (6 bases). V lost 1 base and J 3 bases, leaving 12 bases between the germline ends. CDR1 and CDR2 (germline): KGHDR, SFDVKD. This CDR3 comprises 15 residues. CDR3 DNA sequence: TGTGCCACCAGTGATTTAAATGGCGGGATCTACGAGCAGTACTTC. It translates to CATSDLNGGIYEQYF.

This clonotype was recorded a few times. This chain uses TRBV4-1 with TRBJ1-2, with TRBD1 as a possible D gene (5 bases). Germline assignment: CDR1 MGHRA and CDR2 YSYEKL. V shed 0 bases and J shed 4 bases, with 12 bases lying between them. The CDR3 is made up of 15 amino acids. CDR3 DNA sequence: TGCGCCAGCAGCCAAGATTCGGGACCCAGCTATGGCTACACCTTC. Translated: CASSQDSGPSYGYTF.

This clonotype was counted at least ten times. The J gene is TRBJ1-2, the V gene TRBV6-1; D is uncertain. Trimming pared 5 bases from V and 2 bases from J, leaving 12 bases between. Germline CDR1 is MNHNS and CDR2 is SASEGT. This CDR3 has 14 amino acids. The CDR3 region has the DNA TGTGCCAGCAGTCCCTACGAGACCAACTATGGCTACACCTTC. It specifies CASSPYETNYGYTF.

The chain uses TRBV12-3 or TRBV12-4 and TRBJ2-3; 7 bases map to TRBD2. There are 15 residues in the CDR3. Trimming cost V 8 bases and J 2 bases; bases outside gene matches: 10. The CDR3 DNA reads TGTGCCAGCGGGACTGGGGGGGGGTACACAGATACGCAGTATTTT. This translates into CASGTGGGYTDTQYF.

This clonotype has only a few counts. The V call is TRBV9, the J call TRBJ1-1; weak D call: TRBD1 (6 bases). V dropped 0 bases and J dropped 0 bases, with 12 bases sitting between them. CDR3 length: 16 residues. Per the germline V gene, CDR1 is SGDLS and CDR2 is YYNGEE. CDR3 loop: CASSVVGGPVNTEAFF. CDR3 coding DNA: TGTGCCAGCAGCGTAGTAGGGGGGCCGGTGAACACTGAAGCTTTCTTT.

This clonotype was picked up many times. The rearrangement uses TRBV11-2 and TRBJ2-5; maybe TRBD2 (6 bases). Deletions cut 4 bases from V and 2 bases from J, with 17 bases between. The length of the CDR3 is 16 residues. CDR1 and CDR2 (germline): SGHAT, FQNNGV. CDR3 sequence reads: CASSSDTRRVQETQYF. In DNA form, the CDR3 reads TGTGCCAGCAGCTCCGATACCCGGAGGGTTCAAGAGACCCAGTACTTC.

This clonotype has a handful of counts. This sequence joins TRBV10-3 and TRBJ2-7; 7 bases are shared with TRBD2. The CDR3 is 18 amino acids. J was trimmed by 6 bases and V by 0 bases; bases with no gene match: 17. From germline, CDR1 is ENHRY and CDR2 SYGVKD. CDR3 coding DNA: TGTGCCATCAGTGAGTCGACCCGGGGGGTAACAATTATTAGCGAGCAGTACTTC. This codes for CAISESTRGVTIISEQYF.

The chain employs TRBV27 and TRBJ1-1; 10 positions agree with TRBD1. V dropped 0 bases and J dropped 6; count of bases not matched to a gene: 7. The CDR3 contains 16 residues. Germline assignment: CDR1 MNHEY and CDR2 SMNVEV (reference sequence). In DNA, the CDR3 is TGTGCCAGCAGTTTATCGAGGGGACAGGGGTCGCCTGAAGCTTTCTTT. Amino acids: CASSLSRGQGSPEAFF.

This clonotype came up many times. The chain uses TRBV15 and TRBJ2-7; no firm D call. The CDR3 covers 13 residues. Trimming removed 3 bases at V and 4 bases at J, with 10 bases between. Germline assignment: CDR1 LNHNV and CDR2 YYDKDF (reference sequence). The DNA for the CDR3 is TGTGCCACCAGCAGTTTTCTAGGGTACGAGCAGTACTTC. Protein product: CATSSFLGYEQYF.

This clonotype was observed many times. The chain has TRBV7-3 and TRBJ1-1; possible D gene TRBD1, 5 bases. CDR1 is SGHTA, CDR2 FQGTGA, per germline. The V end was cut by 5 bases, the J end by 3 bases, with 10 bases between. This CDR3 is 13 amino acids long. The CDR3 loop is CASSKQGDTEAFF. The CDR3 DNA follows: TGTGCCAGCAGCAAGCAAGGGGACACTGAAGCTTTCTTT.

The V call is TRBV27, the J call TRBJ2-7; 12 nucleotides align to TRBD1. The length of the CDR3 is 16 residues. V was pared by 2 bases and J by 6 bases, with 8 bases of the junction left unmatched. CDR1 is MNHEY and CDR2 is SMNVEV in the germline V gene (reference sequence). For the CDR3, the DNA is TGTGCCAGCAGTTTACGCTCCGGGACAGGGGGCGCCGAGCAGTACTTC. Encoded protein: CASSLRSGTGGAEQYF.

This clonotype was counted at least ten times. The V and J genes are TRBV7-2 and TRBJ2-4; D not resolved. V shed 3 bases and J shed 0 bases, with 9 bases lying between them. Per the germline V gene, CDR1 is SGHTA and CDR2 is FQGNSA. The CDR3 is 15 amino acids. CDR3 DNA sequence: TGTGCCAGCAGCTTTAGTGCTGGAGCCAAAAACATTCAGTACTTC. Its translation is CASSFSAGAKNIQYF. The variable domain in full, with the rest retrieved from reference TRBV7-2 and TRBJ2-4, is GAGVSQSPSNKVTEKGKDVELRCDPISGHTALYWYRQSLGQGLEFLIYFQGNSAPDKSGLPSDRFSAERTGGSVSTLTIQRTQQEDSAVYLCASSFSAGAKNIQYFGAGTRLSVL.

This clonotype was seen at least ten times. V and J are TRBV11-2 and TRBJ1-2, with a weak D call TRBD1 (5 bases). The CDR3 extends over 14 amino acids. Trimming shortened V by 7 bases and J by 2 bases, and 14 bases separated the two germline ends. The V gene's germline CDR1 is SGHAT and CDR2 FQNNGV. CDR3 sequence reads: CASTVGGANYGYTF. The CDR3 coding sequence is TGTGCCAGCACCGTCGGAGGGGCAAACTATGGCTACACCTTC.

This clonotype was observed many times. The chain couples TRBV12-3 or TRBV12-4 to TRBJ2-6, with unresolved D. The CDR3 extends over 16 amino acids. Trimming took 5 bases from V and 0 from J, leaving 11 bases between them. The DNA of the CDR3 is TGTGCCAGCAGTACCTCTACCAACTCTGGGGCCAACGTCCTGACTTTC. Translated: CASSTSTNSGANVLTF.

This clonotype showed up many times. V usage is TRBV19 and J usage is TRBJ1-3; D is possibly TRBD1 (6 bases). This CDR3 region has 15 residues. Germline V lookup: CDR1 LNHDA, CDR2 SQIVND (reference sequence). The V gene lost 3 bases and the J gene lost 0 bases, with 9 bases spanning the gap. The CDR3 loop is CASSMGHYSGNTIYF. Written as DNA, the CDR3 is TGTGCCAGTAGTATGGGACATTACTCTGGAAACACCATATATTTT.

The table lists this clonotype with many counts. This chain joins TRBV20-1 and TRBJ2-7; 9 positions match TRBD1. V gave up 5 bases and J gave up 5 bases; unmatched junction bases: 13. The CDR3 has 15 amino acids. The germline V gene encodes CDR1 DFQATT and CDR2 SNEGSKA (reference sequence). This CDR3 is CSAPTPGTGIHEQYF. The CDR3 DNA reads TGCAGTGCTCCAACCCCCGGGACAGGGATCCACGAGCAGTACTTC.

This clonotype was counted at least ten times. The V gene is TRBV27, the J gene TRBJ2-7; 13 bases align to TRBD2. Trimming removed 5 bases from V and 5 bases from J; junction bases left unmatched: 6. From germline, CDR1 is MNHEY and CDR2 SMNVEV (reference sequence). This CDR3 is 15 amino acids long. In DNA form, the CDR3 reads TGTGCCAGCAGTCCCAGGACTAGCGGGAGCCACGAGCAGTACTTC. Encoded protein: CASSPRTSGSHEQYF.

This clonotype showed up many times. This sequence joins TRBV28 and TRBJ2-7, with D unresolved. Germline V gene sequence: CDR1 MDHEN, CDR2 SYDVKM. The CDR3 extends over 14 amino acids. Trimming took 9 bases from V and 3 from J, leaving 18 bases between them. CDR3 loop: CASMPVLGYYEQYF. The CDR3 DNA reads TGTGCCAGTATGCCCGTCCTAGGATACTACGAGCAGTACTTC.

The chain links TRBV19 to TRBJ1-1, with D possibly TRBD1 on 5 matching bases. This CDR3 is 15 amino acids long. The germline V gene has CDR1 LNHDA and CDR2 SQIVND (reference sequence). The V gene lost 3 bases and the J gene lost 0 bases, with 11 bases spanning the gap. CDR3 in DNA: TGTGCCAGTAGTATCCGAGGGGTGGTGAACACTGAAGCTTTCTTT. It is translated as CASSIRGVVNTEAFF.